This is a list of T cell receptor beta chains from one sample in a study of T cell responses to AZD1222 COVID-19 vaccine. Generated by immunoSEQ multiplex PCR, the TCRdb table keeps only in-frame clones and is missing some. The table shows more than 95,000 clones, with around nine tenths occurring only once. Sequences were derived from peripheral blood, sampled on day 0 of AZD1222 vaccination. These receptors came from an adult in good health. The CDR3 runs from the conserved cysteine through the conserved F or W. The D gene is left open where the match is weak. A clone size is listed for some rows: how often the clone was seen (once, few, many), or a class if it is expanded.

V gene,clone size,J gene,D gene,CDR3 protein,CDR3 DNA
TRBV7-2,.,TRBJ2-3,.,CASRLGGTDTQYF,TGTGCCAGCAGGTTGGGCGGCACAGATACGCAGTATTTT
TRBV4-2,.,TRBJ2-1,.,CASSQVKGGEQFF,TGTGCCAGCAGCCAAGTTAAAGGGGGTGAGCAGTTCTTC
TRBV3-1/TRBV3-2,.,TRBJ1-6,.,CASSPQGFNSPLHF,TGTGCCAGCAGCCCCCAAGGCTTTAATTCACCCCTCCACTTT
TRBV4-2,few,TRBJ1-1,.,CASSQDRQGNTEAFF,TGTGCCAGCAGCCAAGATCGGCAGGGAAACACTGAAGCTTTCTTT
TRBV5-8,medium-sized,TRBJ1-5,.,CASSSDFDGQPQHF,TGTGCCAGCAGCTCCGATTTCGATGGCCAGCCCCAGCATTTT
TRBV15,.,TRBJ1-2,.,CATSRGGGEDGYTF,TGTGCCACCAGCAGAGGAGGGGGAGAGGATGGCTACACCTTC
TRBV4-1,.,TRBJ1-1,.,CASSQDWRGDTEAFF,TGCGCCAGCAGCCAAGATTGGCGGGGGGACACTGAAGCTTTCTTT
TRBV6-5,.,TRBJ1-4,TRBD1,CASRGGQGAAEKLFF,TGTGCCAGCAGAGGGGGACAGGGGGCGGCCGAAAAACTGTTTTTT
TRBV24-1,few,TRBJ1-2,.,CATSDLPGDVNYGYTF,TGTGCCACCAGTGATTTGCCAGGGGACGTTAACTATGGCTACACCTTC
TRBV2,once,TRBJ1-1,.,CASSESYTEAFF,TGTGCCAGCAGTGAATCGTACACTGAAGCTTTCTTT
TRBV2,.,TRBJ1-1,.,CASTVGLNTEAFF,TGTGCCAGCACTGTTGGACTGAACACTGAAGCTTTCTTT
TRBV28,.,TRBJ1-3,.,CASSLGAGRASGNTIYF,TGTGCCAGCAGTTTAGGCGCGGGACGGGCCTCTGGAAACACCATATATTTT
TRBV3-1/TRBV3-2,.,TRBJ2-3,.,CASSFGPSNTDTQYF,TGTGCCAGCAGCTTCGGACCATCAAACACAGATACGCAGTATTTT
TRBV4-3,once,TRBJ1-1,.,CASSQDLGVGTEAFF,TGCGCCAGCAGCCAAGATCTAGGGGTGGGAACTGAAGCTTTCTTT
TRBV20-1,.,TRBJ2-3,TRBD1,CSASLSQGGTDTQYF,TGCAGTGCTAGTCTGTCACAGGGGGGCACAGATACGCAGTATTTT
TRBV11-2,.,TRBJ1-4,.,CASSPTRASEKLFF,TGTGCCAGCAGCCCCACCCGGGCCAGCGAAAAACTGTTTTTT
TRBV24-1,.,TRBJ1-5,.,CATSEGQSNQPQHF,TGTGCCACCAGTGAAGGACAGAGCAATCAGCCCCAGCATTTT
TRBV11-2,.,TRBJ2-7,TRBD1,CASSFARGSYEQYF,TGTGCCAGCTCTTTTGCCAGGGGGTCCTACGAGCAGTACTTC
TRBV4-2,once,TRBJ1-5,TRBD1,CASSTELGQLNQPQHF,TGTGCCAGCAGCACAGAACTGGGACAGCTTAATCAGCCCCAGCATTTT
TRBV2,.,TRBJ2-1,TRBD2,CATWGTSGDEQFF,TGTGCCACATGGGGGACTAGCGGCGATGAGCAGTTCTTC
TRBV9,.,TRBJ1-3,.,CASSVAGSPIYF,TGTGCCAGCAGCGTAGCGGGGTCTCCCATATATTTT
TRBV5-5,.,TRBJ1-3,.,CASSAWDASGNTIYF,TGTGCCAGCAGCGCGTGGGACGCTTCTGGAAACACCATATATTTT
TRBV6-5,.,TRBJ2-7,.,CASSRGEQYF,TGTGCCAGCAGCCGAGGAGAGCAGTACTTC
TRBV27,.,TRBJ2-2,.,CASSLEGGGVTGELFF,TGTGCCAGCAGTTTAGAGGGGGGCGGTGTCACCGGGGAGCTGTTTTTT
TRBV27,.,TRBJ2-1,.,CASSLLSGAIYNEQFF,TGTGCCAGCAGTTTACTTAGCGGAGCGATCTACAATGAGCAGTTCTTC
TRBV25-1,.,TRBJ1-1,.,CASSQAGRPEAFF,TGTGCCAGCAGTCAAGCGGGTAGGCCTGAAGCTTTCTTT
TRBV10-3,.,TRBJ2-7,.,CAATDREASGYEQYF,TGTGCCGCTACAGACAGGGAGGCTTCTGGGTACGAGCAGTACTTC
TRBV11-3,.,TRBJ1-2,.,CASSLDLRGYTF,TGTGCCAGCAGCTTAGATTTGCGTGGCTACACCTTC
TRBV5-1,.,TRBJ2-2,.,CASTVGPGSPTGELFF,TGCGCCAGCACAGTGGGACCGGGGTCGCCCACCGGGGAGCTGTTTTTT
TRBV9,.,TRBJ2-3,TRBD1,CASGQGPTDTQYF,TGTGCCAGTGGACAGGGGCCCACAGATACGCAGTATTTT
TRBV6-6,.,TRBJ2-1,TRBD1,CASSYSGQTYNEQFF,TGTGCCAGCAGTTACTCGGGACAGACCTACAATGAGCAGTTCTTC
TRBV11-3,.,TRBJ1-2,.,CASSLPGTDYGYTF,TGTGCCAGCAGCTTACCAGGGACTGACTATGGCTACACCTTC
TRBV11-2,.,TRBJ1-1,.,CASSRPGFGTEAFF,TGTGCCAGCAGCCGTCCGGGGTTTGGGACTGAAGCTTTCTTT
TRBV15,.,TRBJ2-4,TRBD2,CATSRPSGGSHIQYF,TGTGCCACCAGCAGACCTAGCGGGGGATCCCATATTCAGTACTTC
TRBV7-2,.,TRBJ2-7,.,CASSPGYVDGMVFYEQYF,TGTGCCAGCAGCCCGGGCTATGTTGACGGGATGGTATTCTACGAGCAGTACTTC
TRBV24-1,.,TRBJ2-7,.,CATRAGGGGGYEQYF,TGTGCCACCAGGGCCGGAGGGGGCGGGGGGTACGAGCAGTACTTC
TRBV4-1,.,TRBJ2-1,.,CASSLDGTPSDEQFF,TGCGCCAGCAGCCTCGACGGGACCCCTAGCGATGAGCAGTTCTTC
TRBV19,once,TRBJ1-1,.,CASSITGLNTEAFF,TGTGCCAGTAGTATAACAGGGCTGAACACTGAAGCTTTCTTT
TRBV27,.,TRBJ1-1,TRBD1,CASSVAGTGTTEAFF,TGTGCCAGCAGTGTAGCCGGGACAGGGACGACTGAAGCTTTCTTT
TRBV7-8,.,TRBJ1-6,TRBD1,CASSTTGGASPLHF,TGTGCCAGCAGCACGACAGGGGGTGCTTCACCCCTCCACTTT
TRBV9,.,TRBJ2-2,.,CASSVSGTTNTGELFF,TGTGCCAGCAGCGTTTCCGGGACAACGAACACCGGGGAGCTGTTTTTT
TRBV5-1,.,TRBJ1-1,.,CASSLWGDTEAFF,TGCGCCAGCAGCTTGTGGGGTGACACTGAAGCTTTCTTT
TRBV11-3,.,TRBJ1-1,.,CASSPRPGQNTEAFF,TGTGCCAGCAGCCCCCGTCCGGGACAGAACACTGAAGCTTTCTTT
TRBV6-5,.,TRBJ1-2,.,CASSYSAGASYGYTF,TGTGCCAGCAGTTACTCAGCAGGGGCATCCTATGGCTACACCTTC
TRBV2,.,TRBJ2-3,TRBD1,CASRVTGGADTQYF,TGTGCCAGCAGGGTGACAGGGGGCGCGGATACGCAGTATTTT
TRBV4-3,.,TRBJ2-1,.,CASSQEPTSDEQFF,TGCGCCAGCAGCCAAGAACCGACAAGCGATGAGCAGTTCTTC
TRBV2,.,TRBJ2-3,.,CASSDMDQDTQYF,TGTGCCAGCAGTGACATGGATCAAGATACGCAGTATTTT
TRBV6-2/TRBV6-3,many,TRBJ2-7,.,CASSLDGFSYEQYF,TGTGCCAGCAGTTTGGACGGATTCTCCTACGAGCAGTACTTC
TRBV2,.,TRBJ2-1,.,CAGAKDRPAHNEQFF,TGTGCCGGAGCGAAGGACCGGCCGGCTCACAATGAGCAGTTCTTC
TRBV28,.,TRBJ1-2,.,CASSLFRFINYGYTF,TGTGCCAGCAGTTTATTTCGGTTTATTAACTATGGCTACACCTTC
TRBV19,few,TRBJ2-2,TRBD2,CASRPLAGGDTGELFF,TGTGCCAGTAGGCCCCTAGCGGGAGGAGACACCGGGGAGCTGTTTTTT
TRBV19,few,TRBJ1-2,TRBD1,CASRITGGFVGGYTF,TGTGCCAGTAGAATAACAGGGGGCTTCGTTGGTGGCTACACCTTC
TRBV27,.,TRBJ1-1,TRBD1,CASSQGQGAKAFF,TGTGCCAGCAGTCAAGGACAGGGGGCGAAGGCTTTCTTT
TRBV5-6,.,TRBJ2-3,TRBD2,CASSLDPGGPGDTQYF,TGTGCCAGCAGCTTGGATCCGGGAGGGCCAGGAGATACGCAGTATTTT
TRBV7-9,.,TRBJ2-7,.,CASSLVGRDPNYEQYF,TGTGCCAGCAGCTTAGTAGGCCGAGACCCTAATTACGAGCAGTACTTC
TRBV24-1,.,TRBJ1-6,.,CAPGQGYPTSSYNSPLHF,TGTGCCCCCGGCCAGGGGTATCCCACAAGCTCCTATAATTCACCCCTCCACTTT
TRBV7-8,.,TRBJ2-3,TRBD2,CASSLRGLAETTDTQYF,TGTGCCAGCAGCTTACGAGGACTAGCGGAAACCACAGATACGCAGTATTTT
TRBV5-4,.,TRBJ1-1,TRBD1,CASSYLQGENTEAFF,TGTGCCAGCAGCTACCTACAGGGGGAGAACACTGAAGCTTTCTTT
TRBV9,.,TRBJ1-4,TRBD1,CASSNRTGYDRKLFF,TGTGCCAGCAGCAACCGGACAGGGTACGATAGAAAACTGTTTTTT
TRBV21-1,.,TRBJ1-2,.,CASSSPTLTGRERYTF,TGTGCCAGCAGCAGTCCGACTCTTACAGGTCGCGAACGCTACACCTTC